A single T cell receptor (beta chain) is shown here with its context. The data originate from a study of blood T cell repertoires in COVID-19. As for the study in general: The United States, Italy and Spain supplied acute and convalescent COVID-19 samples. The analysed material was cDNA or gDNA that came from T cells, B-cell-depleted T cells, or PBMCs.

As processed by the authors: Reference gene primers were amplified, and this amplification served to estimate nucleated cell counts. Profiling relied on immunoSEQ multiplex PCR, and the TCRdb table lists in-frame clones only, not all of them. V, J and clone size are those of that table, while D and trimming were read from the DNA. The sample yields about 250,000 clones, almost 85% seen once. V was pared by 7 bases and J by 0 bases, with 9 bases of the junction left unmatched. The CDR3 runs 15 residues. The germline V gene has CDR1 SGDLS and CDR2 YYNGEE. This clonotype was sampled from a man between 45 and 60 years old with active or convalescent COVID-19. The chain is built from TRBV9 and TRBJ2-7; TRBD1 agrees at 8 bases. Sequencing input: peripheral blood. CDR3 loop: CASARAGTGSYEQYF. In DNA form, the CDR3 reads TGTGCCAGCGCCAGGGCTGGGACAGGCTCCTACGAGCAGTACTTC.